This T cell receptor beta chain was recovered during a study of shared clonotypes between healthy human individuals. Of note for this clone: In the same sample, other DNA sequences code for this CDR3.

Naive CD8 isolation took CD45RO-negative cells positively selected for CCR7 and excluded terminally differentiated effector memory CD45RA+ cells. The germline gives CDR1 SGHTA, CDR2 FQGNSA. Trimming pared 2 bases from V and 0 bases from J, leaving 5 bases between. The CDR3 loop spans 13 amino acids. Generated by immunoSEQ multiplex PCR, the TCRdb table keeps only in-frame clones and is missing some. The table lists some 2 million clones, approximately 94% of them singletons, with 1% to 1.5% in the top ten. The clonotype was recovered from a man aged 18 to 30 in good health. Source material: naive CD8+ T cells sorted from blood. This chain uses TRBV7-2 with TRBJ2-7, with unresolved D. DNA of the CDR3: TGTGCCAGCAGCTTACTCACCTCCTACGAGCAGTACTTC. Protein: CASSLLTSYEQYF. Full variable domain (outside the CDR3, taken from reference TRBV7-2 and TRBJ2-7): GAGVSQSPSNKVTEKGKDVELRCDPISGHTALYWYRQSLGQGLEFLIYFQGNSAPDKSGLPSDRFSAERTGGSVSTLTIQRTQQEDSAVYLCASSLLTSYEQYFGPGTRLTVT.